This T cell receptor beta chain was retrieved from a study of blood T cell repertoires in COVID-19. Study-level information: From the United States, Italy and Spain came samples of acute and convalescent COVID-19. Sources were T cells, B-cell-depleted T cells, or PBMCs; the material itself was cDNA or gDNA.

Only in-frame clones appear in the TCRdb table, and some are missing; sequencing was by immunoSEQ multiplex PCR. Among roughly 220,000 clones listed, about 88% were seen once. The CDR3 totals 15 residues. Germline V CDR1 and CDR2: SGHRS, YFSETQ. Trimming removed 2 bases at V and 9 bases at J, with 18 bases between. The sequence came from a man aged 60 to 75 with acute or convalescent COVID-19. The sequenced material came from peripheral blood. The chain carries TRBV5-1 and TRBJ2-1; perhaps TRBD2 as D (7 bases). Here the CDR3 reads CASSLRGATIREQFF. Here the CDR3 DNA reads TGCGCCAGCAGCTTACGGGGGGCCACTATACGTGAGCAGTTCTTC.